These 19 T cell receptor beta chains share one sample of origin, sequenced in a study of cytomegalovirus exposure and HLA in healthy donors. Primers: 60 Vbeta forward and 13 Jbeta reverse. TCRdb keeps only in-frame clones here, not all; method: immunoSEQ multiplex PCR. The sample has some 67,000 clones; 70% to 85% are singletons. Input material: PBMCs. The receptor source for this set is a man aged 55 to 70 in good health and CMV-seropositive.

The V call is TRBV4-1, the J call TRBJ1-1; the match to TRBD1 covers 8 bases. Looked up from germline, CDR1 is MGHRA and CDR2 is YSYEKL. This CDR3 has 16 amino acids. V dropped 2 bases and J dropped 10; count of bases not matched to a gene: 15. The CDR3 bases are TGCGCCAGCAGCCAATTCTGGGGACAGGCCCGGTGGGGAGCTTTCTTT. It codes for CASSQFWGQARWGAFF.

The chain recombines TRBV2 with TRBJ2-5; TRBD1 agrees at 9 bases. The J segment lost 4 bases and the V segment lost 4 bases, leaving 7 bases of the junction unmatched. CDR3 size: 15 residues. Germline CDR1 reads SNHLY; CDR2 reads FYNNEI. CDR3 nucleotide sequence: TGTGCCAGCAGTGGGGACAGGGTGTTACGAGAGACCCAGTACTTC. Translated: CASSGDRVLRETQYF.

This clone occurred once. The chain links TRBV15 to TRBJ2-3, with D tentatively TRBD2 (5 bases). The germline V and J ends were trimmed by 0 bases and 6 bases, with 16 bases remaining between them. The CDR3 is 16 residues long. The V gene's germline CDR1 is LNHNV and CDR2 YYDKDF (reference sequence). CDR3 coding DNA: TGTGCCACCAGCAGAGAGGGGTCCGGGGTGGGGGATACGCAGTATTTT. Its translation: CATSREGSGVGDTQYF. Full variable domain (rest looked up from reference TRBV15 and TRBJ2-3): DAMVIQNPRYQVTQFGKPVTLSCSQTLNHNVMYWYQQKSSQAPKLLFHYYDKDFNNEADTPDNFQSRRPNTSFCFLDIRSPGLGDTAMYLCATSREGSGVGDTQYFGPGTRLTVL.

The CDR3 loop reads CASSLAGGTSYEQYF. The CDR3, as DNA: TGTGCCAGCAGTTTAGCGGGAGGGACTTCCTACGAGCAGTACTTC. The chain has TRBV5-5 and TRBJ2-7; TRBD2 matches at 11 bases. In germline, CDR1 is SGHKS, CDR2 YYEKEE (reference sequence). The V segment lost 5 bases and the J segment 1 base; nucleotides outside the gene matches: 5. CDR3 length: 15 amino acids. The variable domain in full, with the rest retrieved from reference TRBV5-5 and TRBJ2-7, is DAGVTQSPTHLIKTRGQQVTLRCSPISGHKSVSWYQQVLGQGPQFIFQYYEKEERGRGNFPDRFSARQFPNYSSELNVNALLLGDSALYLCASSLAGGTSYEQYFGPGTRLTVT.

The genes are TRBV27 and TRBJ2-1; 12 nucleotides agree with TRBD2. CDR1 and CDR2 (germline): MNHEY, SMNVEV (reference sequence). Germline trimming cut 8 bases from V and 0 bases from J; bases unmatched to any gene: 14. This CDR3 spans 19 amino acids. The CDR3 region has the DNA TGTGCCAGCGGGAGGGGCCTAGCGGGGGGGAAGAGCTCCTACAATGAGCAGTTCTTC. Its translation: CASGRGLAGGKSSYNEQFF.

V usage is TRBV2 and J usage is TRBJ2-7; D is unclear. Trimming stripped 7 bases from V and 5 bases from J, with 9 bases between. Germline-derived CDR1 and CDR2 are SNHLY and FYNNEI. The CDR3 has 11 residues. This chain's CDR3 is CASTPRDEQYF. The CDR3 coding sequence is TGTGCCAGCACCCCCCGGGACGAGCAGTACTTC.

The chain is built from TRBV6-5 and TRBJ2-7; TRBD2 is a possible D gene (6 bases). This CDR3 comprises 14 residues. The germline gives CDR1 MNHEY, CDR2 SVGAGI. Deletions cut 6 bases from V and 9 bases from J, with 21 bases between. The chain's CDR3 is CASSRPGRDGGQYF. CDR3 sequence (DNA): TGTGCCAGCAGCCGACCGGGTCGCGACGGGGGGCAGTACTTC.

This clone came up once. The chain carries TRBV5-1 and TRBJ2-7, with TRBD2 matching over 12 bases. The germline gives CDR1 SGHRS, CDR2 YFSETQ. With 4 bases clipped from V and 3 bases from J, the junction kept 8 bases outside the gene matches. The CDR3 sequence is 16 residues long. DNA for the CDR3: TGCGCCAGCAGCCCGACTAGCGGGAGAGTGGGCTACGAGCAGTACTTC. Translation gives CASSPTSGRVGYEQYF. Supplemented by reference TRBV5-1 and TRBJ2-7, the full variable domain reads KAGVTQTPRYLIKTRGQQVTLSCSPISGHRSVSWYQQTPGQGLQFLFEYFSETQRNKGNFPGRFSGRQFSNSRSEMNVSTLELGDSALYLCASSPTSGRVGYEQYFGPGTRLTVT.

The J gene is TRBJ2-7, the V gene TRBV7-9; the D is unclear. Deletions cut 5 bases from V and 2 bases from J, with 13 bases between. Germline V gives CDR1 SEHNR, CDR2 FQNEAQ (reference sequence). CDR3 length equals 14 residues. CDR3 amino acids: CASSLGPAPYEQYF. DNA of the CDR3: TGTGCCAGCAGCCTCGGTCCCGCACCCTACGAGCAGTACTTC.

The V call is TRBV5-1, the J call TRBJ2-7; 13 bases fit TRBD2. J was trimmed by 4 bases and V by 3 bases; bases with no gene match: 7. Germline loops: CDR1 SGHRS, CDR2 YFSETQ. CDR3 length: 16 amino acids. The CDR3 sequence: CASSWGGTSGKYEQYF. In nucleotides, the CDR3 is TGCGCCAGCAGCTGGGGGGGGACTAGCGGGAAATACGAGCAGTACTTC.

The chain couples TRBV6-1 to TRBJ2-3; 7 bases are shared with TRBD1. The germline V gene has CDR1 MNHNS and CDR2 SASEGT. V dropped 5 bases and J dropped 6; count of bases not matched to a gene: 2. This CDR3 region has 12 residues. The CDR3 sequence is CASSPTGDTQYF. DNA of the CDR3: TGTGCCAGCAGTCCGACAGGGGATACGCAGTATTTT.

The chain links TRBV7-2 to TRBJ2-3; 12 positions match TRBD2. V shed 5 bases and J 5 bases; nucleotides not matched to a gene: 14. Germline CDR1 reads SGHTA; CDR2 reads FQGNSA. This CDR3 region has 18 residues. The CDR3 loop is CASSDRTSGAGRRDTQYF. For the CDR3, the DNA is TGTGCCAGCAGCGACAGGACTAGCGGGGCGGGCAGGAGAGATACGCAGTATTTT. The full variable domain, rest sourced from reference TRBV7-2 and TRBJ2-3, is GAGVSQSPSNKVTEKGKDVELRCDPISGHTALYWYRQSLGQGLEFLIYFQGNSAPDKSGLPSDRFSAERTGGSVSTLTIQRTQQEDSAVYLCASSDRTSGAGRRDTQYFGPGTRLTVL.

This chain connects TRBV6-6 to TRBJ1-1, with D possibly matching TRBD1 (5 bases). The CDR3 is made up of 12 amino acids. V was pared by 11 bases and J by 3 bases, with 13 bases between. Germline V gene data show CDR1 as MNHNY and CDR2 as SVGAGI (reference sequence). The CDR3 sequence: CAGGGEYTEAFF. In nucleotides, the CDR3 is TGTGCCGGGGGGGGAGAATACACTGAAGCTTTCTTT.

Notes on this clone: The sample contains more than one DNA sequence encoding this CDR3. This rearrangement joins TRBV6-5 to TRBJ1-5; the D gene is possibly TRBD1 (5 bases). From germline, CDR1 is MNHEY and CDR2 SVGAGI. V was shortened by 2 bases and J by 2 bases, with 7 bases between the two germline ends. CDR3 length equals 14 residues. The CDR3: CASSYGGGNQPQHF. The CDR3 bases are TGTGCCAGCAGTTACGGAGGGGGCAATCAGCCCCAGCATTTT.

This clone has only one observation. The rearrangement links TRBV11-3 to TRBJ2-2; tentatively, D is TRBD2 (5 bases). Germline-derived CDR1 and CDR2 are SGHNT and YENEEA. This CDR3 spans 17 amino acids. V lost 1 base and J lost 5, with 17 bases in between. In nucleotides, the CDR3 is TGTGCCAGCAGCTTAGTCTCGACGAGCGGTGAAACCGGGGAGCTGTTTTTT. This gives the protein CASSLVSTSGETGELFF.

This chain uses TRBV5-6 with TRBJ2-7; TRBD2 matches 8 bases. Germline CDR1 reads SGHDT; CDR2 reads YYEEEE. V lost 3 bases to trimming and J lost 3 bases; unmatched junction nucleotides: 5. The CDR3 sequence is 14 residues long. CDR3 amino acids: CASSSGLVGYEQYF. DNA for the CDR3: TGTGCCAGCAGCTCGGGACTAGTGGGCTACGAGCAGTACTTC. Filled out from reference TRBV5-6 and TRBJ2-7, the complete variable domain reads DAGVTQSPTHLIKTRGQQVTLRCSPKSGHDTVSWYQQALGQGPQFIFQYYEEEERQRGNFPDRFSGHQFPNYSSELNVNALLLGDSALYLCASSSGLVGYEQYFGPGTRLTVT.

The chain links TRBV5-4 to TRBJ2-6, with 8 bases lining up with TRBD1. Germline CDR1 reads SGHNT; CDR2 reads YYREEE (reference sequence). The CDR3 runs to 17 residues. V shed 4 bases and J 0 bases; nucleotides not matched to a gene: 6. CDR3 coding DNA: TGTGCCAGCAGCCAAGGGGGACAGGTCTCTGGGGCCAACGTCCTGACTTTC. This translates into CASSQGGQVSGANVLTF.

The V and J genes are TRBV18 and TRBJ2-7, with 7 bases fitting TRBD2. V dropped 3 bases and J dropped 2; count of bases not matched to a gene: 4. This CDR3 has 14 amino acids. Germline-derived CDR1 and CDR2 are KGHSH and LQKENI. CDR3 region: CASSPREGPYEQYF. The DNA for the CDR3 is TGTGCCAGCTCACCCAGGGAGGGCCCCTACGAGCAGTACTTC.

This clone has more than one count but fewer than ten. The chain has TRBV2 and TRBJ2-5, with 8 nucleotides matching TRBD2. The J segment lost 5 bases and the V segment lost 7 bases, leaving 12 bases of the junction unmatched. Germline V CDR1 and CDR2: SNHLY, FYNNEI. This CDR3 region has 15 residues. The CDR3 coding sequence is TGTGCCAGCACCGTGCTAGCGGGCGGGGGGGAGACCCAGTACTTC. Protein product: CASTVLAGGGETQYF.